This paragraph reports one T cell receptor beta chain. CDR3 length: 17 residues. V dropped 5 bases and J dropped 0 bases, with 15 bases sitting between them. Germline V CDR1 and CDR2: SGHRS, YFSETQ. The data stem from a study of blood T cell repertoires in COVID-19. TCRdb's table, derived via immunoSEQ multiplex PCR, lists solely in-frame clones and lacks some. The sample has more than 400,000 clones, around 90% seen once; the top ten hold roughly 0.7%. This chain connects TRBV5-1 to TRBJ1-6; D gene ambiguous. The specimen was PBMCs or T cells enriched from blood (not recorded which). The receptor comes from a woman in her late teens or twenties who had recovered from COVID-19. The CDR3: CASSPFGEGSYNSPLHF. The CDR3 nucleotides are TGCGCCAGCAGTCCCTTTGGGGAGGGCTCCTATAATTCACCCCTCCACTTT.